The text below deals with one TCR beta chain. The data were obtained in a study of blood T cell repertoires in COVID-19. Study information: Samples came from the United States, Italy and Spain, spanning acute and convalescent COVID-19. Nucleic acid was either cDNA or gDNA, and it came from T cells, B-cell-depleted T cells, or PBMCs.

Authors' data handling: Reference gene primers were amplified, and this amplification served to estimate nucleated cell counts. Clones were sequenced by immunoSEQ multiplex PCR, and TCRdb holds only the in-frame ones, with some missing. The V and J calls and clone size are taken from that table; D and trimming were inferred from the DNA. The sample holds 50,000 to 70,000 clones, approximately 84% seen once. This CDR3 has 15 amino acids. After removal of 6 bases from V and 5 bases from J, the junction contained 11 bases not matched to a gene. CDR1 LNHDA and CDR2 SQIVND come from the germline V gene (reference sequence).

The clonotype comes from a man aged 70-80 years with active COVID-19. Input material: peripheral blood. This rearrangement joins TRBV19 to TRBJ2-5, with 8 bases that match TRBD2. The CDR3: CASSRGGAYVETQYF. CDR3 nucleotides: TGTGCCAGTAGCCGGGGGGGCGCCTACGTGGAGACCCAGTACTTC. Using reference TRBV19 and TRBJ2-5 for the parts outside the CDR3, the full variable domain is DGGITQSPKYLFRKEGQNVTLSCEQNLNHDAMYWYRQDPGQGLRLIYYSQIVNDFQKGDIAEGYSVSREKKESFPLTVTSAQKNPTAFYLCASSRGGAYVETQYFGPGTRLLVL.